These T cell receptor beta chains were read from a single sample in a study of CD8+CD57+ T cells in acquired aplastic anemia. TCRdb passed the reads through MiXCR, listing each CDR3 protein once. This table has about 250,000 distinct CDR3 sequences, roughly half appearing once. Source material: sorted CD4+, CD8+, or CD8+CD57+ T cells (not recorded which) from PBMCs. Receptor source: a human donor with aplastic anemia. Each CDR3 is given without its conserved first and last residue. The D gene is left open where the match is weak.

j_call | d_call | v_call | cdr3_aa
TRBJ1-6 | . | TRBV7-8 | ASSMRENSPLH
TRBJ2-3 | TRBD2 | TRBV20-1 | SARDLGTSGDSDTQY
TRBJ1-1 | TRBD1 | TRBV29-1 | SVDQGGATEAF
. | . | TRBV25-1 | ASSPLMSWEATNSNQPQH
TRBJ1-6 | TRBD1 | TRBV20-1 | SARVTGSNSPLH
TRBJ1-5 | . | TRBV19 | ASSINPPPADNQPQH
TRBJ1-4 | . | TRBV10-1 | ARTVGREATNEKLF
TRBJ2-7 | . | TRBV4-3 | ASSQDRTVTYEQY
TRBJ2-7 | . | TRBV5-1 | ASSLGYTGGTYERY
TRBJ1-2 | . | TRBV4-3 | ASSQVYRVYGYT
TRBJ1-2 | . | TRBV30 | AWSRRRFGYT